These 25 T cell receptor beta chains came from one sample sequenced in a study of T cells in Graves' hyperthyroidism and ophthalmopathy. RNA transcripts yielded amplified TCR beta CDR3 regions. The primer set for the first-round RT-PCR of the TCR CDR3 was HTBI. TCRdb analysed the multiplex PCR reads with MiXCR anew, one entry per CDR3 protein. The profile covers about 640,000 distinct CDR3 sequences, with around 21% appearing a single time and 34% taken by the ten largest. Sequencing used blood. These receptor sequences come from a man aged 30-40 years with Graves' ophthalmopathy.

This clonotype was seen ten or more times. The CDR3 DNA reads TGTGCCAGCAGACCGGGACAGGGGGCGGCGGACACTGAAGCTTTCTTT. It translates to CASRPGQGAADTEAFF. V and J are TRBV7-2 and TRBJ1-1; TRBD1 matches 12 bases. With 6 bases clipped from V and 3 bases from J, the junction kept 8 bases outside the gene matches. There are 16 residues in the CDR3. CDR1 is SGHTA, CDR2 FQGNSA, per germline.

This clonotype was observed a handful of times. At one end the junction does not follow the germline gene, possibly because of a read error. The chain carries TRBV28 and TRBJ2-7, with unresolved D. Per the germline V gene, CDR1 is MDHEN and CDR2 is SYDVKM. The CDR3 has 13 amino acids. The CDR3 DNA reads as TGTGCCAGCAGTTTGTTCGACTCCTACGAGCAGTGCTTC. Translation: CASSLFDSYEQCF.

This chain joins TRBV11-2 and TRBJ2-1; D perhaps matches TRBD1 (6 bases). CDR1 and CDR2 (germline): SGHAT, FQNNGV. The CDR3 totals 15 residues. V dropped 1 base and J dropped 7 bases, with 14 bases sitting between them. The CDR3 sequence is CASSLVLQGPNEQFF. CDR3 DNA sequence: TGTGCCAGCAGCTTAGTTTTGCAGGGGCCGAATGAGCAGTTCTTC.

This clonotype showed up many times. The chain joins TRBV5-5 to TRBJ2-7; 7 bases agree with TRBD2. Germline V gene sequence: CDR1 SGHKS, CDR2 YYEKEE (reference sequence). The V segment lost 4 bases and the J segment 4 bases; nucleotides outside the gene matches: 11. The CDR3 extends over 15 amino acids. CDR3 region: CASSQATGGLYEQYF. CDR3 nucleotide sequence: TGTGCCAGCAGCCAGGCGACGGGGGGACTTTACGAGCAGTACTTC.

The V gene is TRBV3-1, the J gene TRBJ1-2; unclear D gene. Trimming removed 0 bases from V and 6 bases from J, with 17 bases in between. The CDR3 contains 16 residues. Germline V gene data show CDR1 as LGHDT and CDR2 as YNNKEL (reference sequence). CDR3 protein: CASSQDGTLWLDGYTF. DNA for the CDR3: TGTGCCAGCAGCCAAGATGGCACATTATGGCTTGATGGCTACACCTTC.

The chain uses TRBV30 and TRBJ1-5; D is possibly TRBD1 (5 bases). Germline V gene lookup returns CDR1 GTSNPN and CDR2 SVGIG (reference sequence). Deletions cut 0 bases from V and 7 bases from J, with 10 bases between. This CDR3 comprises 13 residues. The CDR3 loop reads CAWSVRVGQPQHF. As DNA, the CDR3 is TGTGCCTGGAGTGTCAGGGTAGGGCAGCCCCAGCATTTT.

This rearrangement joins TRBV29-1 to TRBJ2-7, with D possibly being TRBD1 (5 bases). This CDR3 region has 14 residues. Germline CDR1 is SQVTM and CDR2 is ANQGSEA. V was cut by 5 bases and J by 6 bases, with 20 bases left in between. For the CDR3, the DNA is TGCAGCGTTAGCCCCCCAGGTGGGGCAGTCGAGCAGTACTTC. This sequence encodes CSVSPPGGAVEQYF.

This clonotype was observed a handful of times. The chain links TRBV19 to TRBJ1-5; D unclear. CDR1 LNHDA and CDR2 SQIVND come from the germline V gene (reference sequence). Trimming cost V 1 base and J 0 bases, with 7 bases left between them. This CDR3 region has 15 residues. The CDR3 DNA is TGTGCCAGTAGTATAGGCGAGTATAGCAATCAGCCCCAGCATTTT. Its translation: CASSIGEYSNQPQHF.

This clonotype was recorded at least ten times. The chain recombines TRBV7-2 with TRBJ2-3; D is possibly TRBD2 (5 bases). In germline, CDR1 is SGHTA, CDR2 FQGNSA. Between the trimmed V and J ends, which lost 3 bases and 0 bases, there was a span of 10 bases. The CDR3 runs 15 residues. The CDR3 DNA follows: TGTGCCAGCAGCTTTTTTAGGACTAGCACAGATACGCAGTATTTT. It codes for CASSFFRTSTDTQYF.

The chain carries TRBV10-3 and TRBJ1-2, with unresolved D. Germline CDR1 ENHRY, CDR2 SYGVKD. CDR3 length equals 10 residues. The germline V and J ends were trimmed by 6 bases and 8 bases, with 7 bases remaining between them. This CDR3 reads CAIRDVGYTF. CDR3 in DNA: TGTGCCATCAGGGATGTCGGCTACACCTTC.

The chain carries TRBV7-3 and TRBJ2-1; D remains ambiguous. CDR1 is SGHTA and CDR2 is FQGTGA in the germline V gene. Trimming took 5 bases from V and 6 from J, leaving 8 bases between them. This CDR3 has 12 amino acids. CDR3 sequence reads: CASSGPGNEQFF. The CDR3 DNA is TGTGCCAGCAGCGGACCGGGCAATGAGCAGTTCTTC.

This rearrangement joins TRBV20-1 to TRBJ2-1, with 7 bases fitting TRBD1. Trimming removed 3 bases from V and 0 bases from J; junction bases left unmatched: 11. CDR1 is DFQATT, CDR2 SNEGSKA, per germline (reference sequence). The CDR3 covers 17 residues. The CDR3 nucleotides read TGCAGTGCTAGGAGGGCCCAGGGGGATCCCTCCTACAATGAGCAGTTCTTC. This translates into CSARRAQGDPSYNEQFF.

Of note for this clonotype: This could be a read error, since a much larger clone is one nucleotide away. This rearrangement joins TRBV6-1 to TRBJ2-3; 8 nucleotides agree with TRBD2. Trimming removed 2 bases from V and 4 bases from J; junction bases left unmatched: 8. CDR1 is MNHNS, CDR2 SASEGT, per germline. The CDR3 is made up of 16 amino acids. The CDR3: CASSETGGGGADTQYF. The DNA of the CDR3 is TGTGCCAGCAGTGAAACGGGAGGGGGTGGCGCAGATACGCAGTATTTT.

This sequence joins TRBV6-2 or TRBV6-3 and TRBJ2-3; 7 bases align to TRBD2. J lost 12 bases, V lost 2 bases, and 8 bases had no gene match. The CDR3 loop spans 13 amino acids. Germline V CDR1 and CDR2: MNHEY, SVGEGT. CDR3 sequence: CASSYNSRDYQYF. For the CDR3, the DNA is TGTGCCAGCAGTTACAATTCCCGGGACTACCAGTATTTT.

This sequence joins TRBV6-4 and TRBJ2-1; 9 bases align to TRBD1. Germline V CDR1 and CDR2: MRHNA, SNTAGT. The ends lost 3 bases at V and 12 bases at J; junction bases unmatched: 6. The CDR3 consists of 13 residues. The CDR3 sequence: CASSEVGQGRQFF. The CDR3 nucleotides read TGTGCCAGCAGTGAAGTGGGACAGGGTCGGCAGTTCTTC.

V usage is TRBV2 and J usage is TRBJ2-2, with D uncertain. This CDR3 spans 12 amino acids. Trimming took off 4 bases at V and 7 bases at J, with 7 bases between the two ends. From germline, CDR1 is SNHLY and CDR2 FYNNEI. The CDR3 DNA sequence: TGTGCCAGCAGTGTCTCCCACGGGGAGCTGTTTTTT. This translates into CASSVSHGELFF.

The chain has TRBV6-1 and TRBJ1-2; 7 bases are shared with TRBD1. V shed 7 bases, J shed 3 bases, and the junction held 11 bases outside the gene matches. The CDR3 is made up of 15 amino acids. CDR1 is MNHNS, CDR2 SASEGT, per germline. The CDR3 bases are TGTGCCAGCAACCCAGACAGGGCCCGGGACTATGGCTACACCTTC. This gives the protein CASNPDRARDYGYTF.

This clonotype was seen repeatedly, ten times or more. The V call is TRBV24-1, the J call TRBJ2-5, with a weak D call TRBD2 (5 bases). Germline lookup yields CDR1 KGHDR and CDR2 SFDVKD. Trimming removed 6 bases at V and 3 bases at J, with 10 bases between. The CDR3 is made up of 13 amino acids. The CDR3 loop reads CATSSGSKETQYF. In nucleotides, the CDR3 is TGTGCCACCAGTTCTGGGAGTAAAGAGACCCAGTACTTC.

This clonotype has at least ten counts. The chain has TRBV27 and TRBJ1-2, with a possible D match to TRBD1 (6 bases). V gave up 0 bases and J gave up 7 bases, with 15 bases separating them. Germline assignment: CDR1 MNHEY and CDR2 SMNVEV (reference sequence). The CDR3 totals 15 residues. In DNA, the CDR3 is TGTGCCAGCAGTTTATCGGGTAACGGGGGCGGTGGCTACACCTTC. Its translation is CASSLSGNGGGGYTF.

This clonotype was seen repeatedly, ten times or more. The chain has TRBV5-1 and TRBJ2-2; D not certain. Deletions cut 0 bases from V and 3 bases from J, with 9 bases between. CDR3 length: 15 amino acids. In germline, CDR1 is SGHRS, CDR2 YFSETQ. Here the CDR3 DNA reads TGCGCCAGCAGCTTGGGGGGTTCGGACACCGGGGAGCTGTTTTTT. Translating gives CASSLGGSDTGELFF.

This clonotype is a singleton in its sample. The CDR3 spells CASSMQPYNEQFF. CDR3 DNA sequence: TGTGCCAGTAGTATGCAACCCTACAATGAGCAGTTCTTC. The chain has TRBV19 and TRBJ2-1, with D unclear. CDR3 length equals 13 residues. Trimming stripped 3 bases from V and 2 bases from J, with 5 bases between. Looked up from germline, CDR1 is LNHDA and CDR2 is SQIVND (reference sequence).

This clonotype was counted many times. V and J are TRBV20-1 and TRBJ2-3, with a tentative D call TRBD1 (6 bases). CDR3 size: 15 residues. V lost 0 bases to trimming and J lost 6 bases, with 16 bases between them. Germline V gene data show CDR1 as DFQATT and CDR2 as SNEGSKA (reference sequence). The CDR3 here is CSARDGAGASDTQYF. In nucleotides, the CDR3 is TGCAGTGCTAGAGATGGGGCAGGGGCCTCGGATACGCAGTATTTT.

In DNA form, the CDR3 reads TGTGCCAGCTCACCACAGGGGACGTTGACGGACTATGGCTACACCTTC. Translation gives CASSPQGTLTDYGYTF. This chain links TRBV18 with TRBJ1-2; TRBD1 is a possible D gene (5 bases). Looked up from germline, CDR1 is KGHSH and CDR2 is LQKENI. CDR3 length equals 16 residues. Trimming shortened V by 1 base and J by 3 bases, and 15 bases separated the two germline ends.

At least ten counts were recorded for this clonotype. V is TRBV27 and J is TRBJ2-7; TRBD2 matches 11 bases. J lost 4 bases, V lost 6 bases, and 14 bases had no gene match. The CDR3 consists of 17 residues. Looked up from germline, CDR1 is MNHEY and CDR2 is SMNVEV (reference sequence). Written as DNA, the CDR3 is TGTGCCAGCAGGTCGGGTAGCGGGAGGGCCGGGGTATACGAGCAGTACTTC. Translated, it gives CASRSGSGRAGVYEQYF.

This clonotype was seen only a few times. The chain joins TRBV24-1 to TRBJ1-4; D is perhaps TRBD1 (5 bases). CDR3 length: 17 amino acids. Germline V gene sequence: CDR1 KGHDR, CDR2 SFDVKD. V was cut by 9 bases and J by 0 bases, with 19 bases left in between. The CDR3 DNA is TGTGCCACCTTCTTCCACAGGCGTACCGCAACTAATGAAAAACTGTTTTTT. Translating it yields CATFFHRRTATNEKLFF.